The 28 T cell receptor beta chains listed next were all sequenced from one sample in a study of cytotoxic CD8 clonotypes in ibrutinib-treated CLL. Sequencing was performed with immunoSEQ multiplex PCR; in TCRdb, only in-frame clones are kept and a portion is missing. Of approximately 53,000 clones listed, roughly 85% are singletons. Sequenced here: PBMCs, sampled after 24 months of ibrutinib treatment. These receptors originate from a human donor with chronic lymphocytic leukemia.

The sample holds one count of this clone. This chain links TRBV10-2 with TRBJ1-3; weak D call: TRBD1 (6 bases). V dropped 2 bases and J dropped 0 bases, with 14 bases sitting between them. The CDR3 has 17 residues. CDR1 and CDR2 from the germline V gene are WSHSY and SAAADI. In DNA form, the CDR3 reads TGCGCCAGCAGTGAGGCGGCAGGGGCCAGCTCTGGAAACACCATATATTTT. Translated: CASSEAAGASSGNTIYF.

This clone was recorded a few times. The chain uses TRBV30 and TRBJ1-5; TRBD1 agrees at 7 bases. Germline V gene lookup returns CDR1 GTSNPN and CDR2 SVGIG (reference sequence). V gave up 3 bases and J gave up 7 bases; unmatched junction bases: 3. This CDR3 comprises 12 residues. CDR3 DNA: TGTGCCTGGAGCCGGGACAGCCAGCCCCAGCATTTT. Amino acid sequence: CAWSRDSQPQHF.

The rearrangement joins TRBV6-1 to TRBJ1-1; 7 bases match TRBD1. Germline CDR1 reads MNHNS; CDR2 reads SASEGT. V dropped 5 bases and J dropped 4; count of bases not matched to a gene: 4. The CDR3 spans 13 residues. CDR3 amino acids: CASSSGGSTEAFF. The DNA for the CDR3 is TGTGCCAGCAGTTCAGGGGGGAGCACTGAAGCTTTCTTT.

The chain carries TRBV5-6 and TRBJ1-5; the D is unclear. The CDR3 has 15 amino acids. The ends were cut back, 1 base at V and 0 bases at J, with 8 bases in the middle. From germline, CDR1 is SGHDT and CDR2 YYEEEE. The CDR3 spells CASSLRWSSNQPQHF. In nucleotides, the CDR3 is TGTGCCAGCAGCTTGCGATGGAGTAGCAATCAGCCCCAGCATTTT. Drawing the rest from reference TRBV5-6 and TRBJ1-5, the complete variable domain is DAGVTQSPTHLIKTRGQQVTLRCSPKSGHDTVSWYQQALGQGPQFIFQYYEEEERQRGNFPDRFSGHQFPNYSSELNVNALLLGDSALYLCASSLRWSSNQPQHFGDGTRLSIL.

V gene TRBV7-2 combines with J gene TRBJ2-2, with D possibly called TRBD1 or TRBD2 (5 bases each). This CDR3 contains 16 residues. Between the trimmed V and J ends, which lost 5 bases and 7 bases, there was a span of 20 bases. Germline V gives CDR1 SGHTA, CDR2 FQGNSA. CDR3 sequence (DNA): TGTGCCAGCAGCCCCAGCAGGGAGCGACGGGGCGGGGAGCTGTTTTTT. Its translation is CASSPSRERRGGELFF.

The rearrangement links TRBV5-1 to TRBJ1-2; D is undetermined. Trimming took off 0 bases at V and 5 bases at J, with 8 bases between the two ends. Germline V gene sequence: CDR1 SGHRS, CDR2 YFSETQ. There are 13 residues in the CDR3. The CDR3 DNA reads as TGCGCCAGCAGCTTGGCCCCGGAATATGGCTACACCTTC. Protein: CASSLAPEYGYTF.

By share, this clone ranks as medium-sized. The genes are TRBV7-9 and TRBJ1-2; 8 nucleotides match TRBD1. V lost 4 bases and J lost 7; bases outside the gene matches: 2. The CDR3 spans 12 residues. Germline loops: CDR1 SEHNR, CDR2 FQNEAQ (reference sequence). CDR3 bases: TGTGCCAGCAGCTCCGGACAGGGTGGCTACACCTTC. This translates into CASSSGQGGYTF.

Details on this clone: Other DNA sequences in this specimen translate into the identical CDR3. The CDR3 spells CASSPLISGSAIDTQYF. The CDR3, as DNA: TGTGCCAGCAGCCCCTTGATTTCAGGTTCGGCCATAGATACGCAGTATTTT. The rearrangement uses TRBV7-2 and TRBJ2-3; the D is unclear. Trimming shortened V by 5 bases and J by 5 bases, and 23 bases separated the two germline ends. The germline gives CDR1 SGHTA, CDR2 FQGNSA. This CDR3 spans 17 amino acids.

The chain couples TRBV7-9 to TRBJ2-7; 7 positions agree with TRBD2. Losses at the gene ends were 7 bases for V and 5 bases for J; bases not matched to a gene: 5. Germline CDR1 and CDR2: SEHNR and FQNEAQ (reference sequence). The CDR3 has 12 residues. The CDR3 loop is CASMGGKNEQYF. Written as DNA, the CDR3 is TGTGCCAGCATGGGGGGGAAAAACGAGCAGTACTTC.

The rearrangement joins TRBV7-8 to TRBJ2-7; D is possibly TRBD2 (6 bases). The CDR3 consists of 15 residues. Germline CDR1 and CDR2: SGHVS and FQNEAQ. The V end was cut by 6 bases, the J end by 0 bases, with 15 bases between. CDR3 sequence (DNA): TGTGCCAGCAGATCCACGGGGGTCGGCTCCTACGAGCAGTACTTC. Amino acid sequence: CASRSTGVGSYEQYF.

The chain carries TRBV20-1 and TRBJ2-5; D is perhaps TRBD1 (6 bases). TRBJ2-7 explains the end of the DNA better; the J call may be wrong. Germline loops: CDR1 DFQATT, CDR2 SNEGSKA (reference sequence). This CDR3 is 11 amino acids long. The CDR3 DNA reads as TGCAGTGCCAGGGGCGGCTACGAGCAGTACTTC. Encoded protein: CSARGGYEQYF.

The chain joins TRBV29-1 to TRBJ2-5, with TRBD2 identical over 12 bases. This CDR3 has 16 residues. Germline trimming cut 3 bases from V and 5 bases from J; bases unmatched to any gene: 10. Germline CDR1 reads SQVTM; CDR2 reads ANQGSEA. The CDR3 here is CSVDRLAGGPGETQYF. CDR3 in DNA: TGCAGCGTTGATCGGCTAGCGGGAGGGCCGGGGGAGACCCAGTACTTC.

The chain combines TRBV18 with TRBJ2-1, with TRBD2 matching over 10 bases. From germline, CDR1 is KGHSH and CDR2 LQKENI. The CDR3 extends over 19 amino acids. V gave up 0 bases and J gave up 7 bases; unmatched junction bases: 15. DNA for the CDR3: TGTGCCAGCTCACCACCGGGATTGAGGAGCGGGAGGGTGGAAAATGAGCAGTTCTTC. As protein: CASSPPGLRSGRVENEQFF.

The chain couples TRBV7-3 to TRBJ2-2, with a tentative D call TRBD2 (6 bases). The CDR3 is 17 amino acids. Germline V CDR1 and CDR2: SGHTA, FQGTGA. V lost 0 bases, J lost 0 bases, and 11 bases lay in between. The CDR3 DNA reads TGTGCCAGCAGCTTAACTCGGTCTAGCGCGAACACCGGGGAGCTGTTTTTT. Protein product: CASSLTRSSANTGELFF.

The chain couples TRBV28 to TRBJ1-5; 9 nucleotides match TRBD1. Germline values: CDR1 MDHEN, CDR2 SYDVKM. After removal of 6 bases from V and 2 bases from J, the junction contained 5 bases not matched to a gene. The CDR3 is 15 residues long. The CDR3 protein is CASRGTGWGNQPQHF. For the CDR3, the DNA is TGTGCCAGCAGAGGGACAGGGTGGGGCAATCAGCCCCAGCATTTT.

This clone was seen a few times. This CDR3 is also generated by other DNA sequences in the sample. V is TRBV28 and J is TRBJ2-2; D call uncertain. Germline values: CDR1 MDHEN, CDR2 SYDVKM. Trimming cost V 5 bases and J 5 bases, with 6 bases left between them. The CDR3 is 12 residues long. CDR3 sequence (DNA): TGTGCCAGCAGTACCCCAACCGGGGAGCTGTTTTTT. This gives the protein CASSTPTGELFF.

This clone was found once. The chain is built from TRBV4-1 and TRBJ2-2, with 10 positions matching TRBD1. In germline, CDR1 is MGHRA, CDR2 YSYEKL. The V segment lost 4 bases and the J segment 6 bases; nucleotides outside the gene matches: 8. The CDR3 spans 16 residues. CDR3 in amino acids: CASSPSGDRGPGELFF. Here the CDR3 DNA reads TGCGCCAGCAGCCCGTCTGGGGACAGGGGCCCCGGGGAGCTGTTTTTT.

The chain has TRBV28 and TRBJ2-1; 9 bases agree with TRBD2. V was pared by 3 bases and J by 4 bases, with 19 bases of the junction left unmatched. This CDR3 comprises 20 residues. The germline CDR1 and CDR2 sequences are MDHEN and SYDVKM. CDR3 nucleotide sequence: TGTGCCAGCAGTTTGCGTAGGGGACTAGCACCTTCCGAGGTTTACAATGAGCAGTTCTTC. This gives the protein CASSLRRGLAPSEVYNEQFF.

The DNA of the CDR3 is TGTGCCAGCAGCTGGACTAGCGACTATGAGCAGTTCTTC. Protein: CASSWTSDYEQFF. J is TRBJ2-1 and V is TRBV6-1; 9 bases fit TRBD2. V shed 6 bases, J shed 8 bases, and the junction held 5 bases outside the gene matches. From germline, CDR1 is MNHNS and CDR2 SASEGT. The length of the CDR3 is 13 residues.

A few counts support this clone. The chain employs TRBV7-9 and TRBJ2-1; D unclear. CDR3 size: 13 residues. Per the germline V gene, CDR1 is SEHNR and CDR2 is FQNEAQ (reference sequence). V was cut by 0 bases and J by 10 bases, with 10 bases left in between. Written as DNA, the CDR3 is TGTGCCAGCAGCTTAGCGTCAGTACCGGAGCAGTTCTTC. Translated: CASSLASVPEQFF.

The V call is TRBV27, the J call TRBJ1-4; 9 bases map to TRBD1. J gave up 7 bases and V 5 bases, and 5 bases lay outside the gene matches. This CDR3 region has 14 residues. Germline lookup yields CDR1 MNHEY and CDR2 SMNVEV (reference sequence). The CDR3 DNA reads as TGTGCCAGCAGTCCCGGGACAGGGCCTGAAAAACTGTTTTTT. Translation gives CASSPGTGPEKLFF.

The V and J genes are TRBV30 and TRBJ2-7, with 11 nucleotides matching TRBD2. The CDR3 has 15 amino acids. V shed 2 bases, J shed 3 bases, and the junction held 6 bases outside the gene matches. CDR1 and CDR2 from the germline V gene are GTSNPN and SVGIG (reference sequence). CDR3 nucleotide sequence: TGTGCCTGGAGTCGAACCGGGACTAGCGGCTACGAGCAGTACTTC. Encoded protein: CAWSRTGTSGYEQYF.

V and J are TRBV28 and TRBJ2-7, with 8 bases fitting TRBD2. The junction had 15 bases not matched to a gene; V was cut back by 6 bases and J by 5 bases. Per germline, CDR1 MDHEN and CDR2 SYDVKM. The CDR3 consists of 16 residues. DNA of the CDR3: TGTGCCAGCAGCCTAAGGGAGGCTAGCGGGCTCGACGAGCAGTACTTC. Its protein product is CASSLREASGLDEQYF.

CDR3 loop: CASRLRATEAFF. In DNA form, the CDR3 reads TGTGCCAGCAGGCTCAGGGCCACTGAAGCTTTCTTT. The chain carries TRBV6-6 and TRBJ1-1; D may be TRBD1 (5 bases). This CDR3 is built from 12 residues. Germline CDR1 reads MNHNY; CDR2 reads SVGAGI (reference sequence). Trimming removed 6 bases at V and 4 bases at J, with 9 bases between.

This clone was detected only a few times. The chain joins TRBV6-4 to TRBJ2-2; D gene ambiguous. There are 14 residues in the CDR3. Germline lookup yields CDR1 MRHNA and CDR2 SNTAGT. The V gene lost 5 bases and the J gene lost 6 bases, with 13 bases spanning the gap. The CDR3 reads CASSKDPGPGELFF. The CDR3 bases are TGTGCCAGCAGTAAGGACCCAGGACCCGGGGAGCTGTTTTTT.

This chain uses TRBV27 with TRBJ2-4, with 12 bases fitting TRBD2. CDR1 is MNHEY and CDR2 is SMNVEV in the germline V gene (reference sequence). The CDR3 totals 18 residues. V shed 6 bases and J 1 base; nucleotides not matched to a gene: 10. CDR3 nucleotide sequence: TGTGCCAGCAGCCCTTTGACTAGCGGGAGAGGTGCCAAAAACATTCAGTACTTC. Protein sequence: CASSPLTSGRGAKNIQYF.

The chain joins TRBV27 to TRBJ2-7; TRBD2 might be the D (5 bases). The CDR3 is made up of 15 amino acids. Trimming cost V 0 bases and J 1 base, with 10 bases left between them. Per the germline V gene, CDR1 is MNHEY and CDR2 is SMNVEV (reference sequence). CDR3 sequence (DNA): TGTGCCAGCAGTTTATCTAGCGTTGAGTCCTACGAGCAGTACTTC. Translating gives CASSLSSVESYEQYF.

The chain links TRBV7-7 to TRBJ2-1; 7 bases agree with TRBD2. This CDR3 is 14 amino acids long. V dropped 5 bases and J dropped 5; count of bases not matched to a gene: 6. Looked up from germline, CDR1 is SSHAT and CDR2 is FNYEAQ (reference sequence). CDR3: CASSLGTTNNEQFF. The DNA for the CDR3 is TGTGCCAGCAGCCTGGGGACTACAAACAATGAGCAGTTCTTC.